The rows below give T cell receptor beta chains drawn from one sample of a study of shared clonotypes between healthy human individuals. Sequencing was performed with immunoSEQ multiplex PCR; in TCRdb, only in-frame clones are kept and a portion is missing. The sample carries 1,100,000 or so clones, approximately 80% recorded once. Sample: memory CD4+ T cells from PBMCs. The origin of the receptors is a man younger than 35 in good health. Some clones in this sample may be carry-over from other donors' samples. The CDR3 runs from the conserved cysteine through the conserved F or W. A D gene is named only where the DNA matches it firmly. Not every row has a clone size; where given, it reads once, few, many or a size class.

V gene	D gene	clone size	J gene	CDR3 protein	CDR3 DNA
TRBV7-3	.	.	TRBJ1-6	CASSLRGPQTRSPLHF	TGTGCCAGCAGCTTACGGGGGCCACAAACGCGGTCACCCCTCCACTTT
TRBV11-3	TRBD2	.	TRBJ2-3	CARQSSGRFDTQYF	TGTGCCAGACAATCTAGCGGGAGGTTTGATACGCAGTATTTT
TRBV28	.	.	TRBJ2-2	CASSQTGPLNTGELFF	TGTGCCAGCAGTCAAACAGGACCCTTAAACACCGGGGAGCTGTTTTTT
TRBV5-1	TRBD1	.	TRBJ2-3	CASSLAQGTDTQYF	TGCGCCAGCAGCTTGGCACAGGGGACAGATACGCAGTATTTT
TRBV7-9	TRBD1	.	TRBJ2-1	CASSLWGTGINEQFF	TGTGCCAGCAGCTTATGGGGGACAGGGATCAATGAGCAGTTCTTC
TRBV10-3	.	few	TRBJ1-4	CATTRGTNEKLFF	TGTGCCACCACGAGAGGGACTAATGAAAAACTGTTTTTT
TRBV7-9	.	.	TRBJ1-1	CASSQGGGGPTEAFF	TGTGCCAGCAGCCAAGGGGGGGGCGGACCCACTGAAGCTTTCTTT
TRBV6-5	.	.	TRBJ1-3	CASSYRPHSGNTIYF	TGTGCCAGCAGTTACAGGCCGCACTCTGGAAACACCATATATTTT
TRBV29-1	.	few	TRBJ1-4	CSVGSRADNEKLFF	TGCAGCGTTGGATCTCGGGCAGATAATGAAAAACTGTTTTTT
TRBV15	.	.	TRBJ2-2	CATSKGSGTGELFF	TGTGCCACCAGTAAGGGGTCGGGAACCGGGGAGCTGTTTTTT
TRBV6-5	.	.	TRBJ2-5	CASSYARGVLETQYF	TGTGCCAGCAGTTACGCGCGCGGGGTATTGGAGACCCAGTACTTC
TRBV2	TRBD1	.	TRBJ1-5	CASSPGQGGQPQHF	TGTGCCAGCAGCCCCGGACAGGGTGGTCAGCCCCAGCATTTT
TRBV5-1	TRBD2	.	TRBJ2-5	CASSQNRRGRQKETQYF	TGCGCCAGCTCCCAAAACCGTCGCGGGAGGCAAAAGGAGACCCAGTACTTC
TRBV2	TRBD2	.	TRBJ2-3	CASSDGTSYTDTQYF	TGTGCCAGCAGTGATGGGACTAGCTACACAGATACGCAGTATTTT
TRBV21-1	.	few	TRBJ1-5	CASTSRGPQHF	TGTGCCAGCACCTCTAGGGGGCCCCAGCATTTT
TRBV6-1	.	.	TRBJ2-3	CASSGRDNYNPQYF	TGTGCCAGCAGTGGCCGCGACAACTATAACCCGCAGTATTTT
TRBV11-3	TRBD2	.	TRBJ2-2	CASSLASGATGELFF	TGTGCCAGCAGCTTAGCGAGCGGGGCCACCGGGGAGCTGTTTTTT
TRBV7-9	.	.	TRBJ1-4	CASTLGEPEKLFF	TGTGCCAGCACTCTTGGGGAACCTGAAAAACTGTTTTTT
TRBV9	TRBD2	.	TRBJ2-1	CASSVVGGKNEQFF	TGTGCCAGCAGCGTAGTGGGGGGGAAGAATGAGCAGTTCTTC
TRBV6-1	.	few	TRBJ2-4	CASSEATGWSNIQYF	TGTGCCAGCAGTGAAGCCACAGGGTGGTCAAACATTCAGTACTTC
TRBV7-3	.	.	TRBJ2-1	CASSLLSSVSSYNEQFF	TGTGCCAGCAGCTTATTATCTAGCGTTAGTTCCTACAATGAGCAGTTCTTC
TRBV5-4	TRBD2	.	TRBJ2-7	CASSSEETSGTYEQYF	TGTGCCAGCAGCTCCGAGGAAACTAGCGGTACCTACGAGCAGTACTTC
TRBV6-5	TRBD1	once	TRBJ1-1	CASSYSTDRVTEAFF	TGTGCCAGCAGTTACTCGACGGACAGGGTCACTGAAGCTTTCTTT
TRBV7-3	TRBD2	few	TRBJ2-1	CASSLLAGGTQFF	TGTGCCAGCAGCTTGTTAGCGGGAGGGACGCAGTTCTTC
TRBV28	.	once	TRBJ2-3	CASSNGVGGTDTQYF	TGTGCCAGCAGTAACGGGGTGGGTGGGACAGATACGCAGTATTTT
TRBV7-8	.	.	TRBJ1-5	CASSLGRTGQPQHF	TGTGCCAGCAGCTTGGGGAGGACGGGCCAGCCCCAGCATTTT
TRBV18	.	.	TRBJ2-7	CASSPAGSNRINEQYF	TGTGCCAGCTCACCTGCCGGTTCCAACAGGATTAACGAGCAGTACTTC
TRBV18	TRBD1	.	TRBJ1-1	CASSPPQGTEAFF	TGTGCCAGCTCACCACCACAGGGGACTGAAGCTTTCTTT
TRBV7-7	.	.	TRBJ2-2	CASSSTTGGELFF	TGTGCCAGCAGCTCCACGACGGGCGGGGAGCTGTTTTTT
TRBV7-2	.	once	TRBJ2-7	CASSRWIDYEQYF	TGTGCCAGCAGCCGGTGGATAGACTACGAGCAGTACTTC
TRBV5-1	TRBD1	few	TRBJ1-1	CASSRSQGQEGTEAFF	TGCGCCAGCAGCCGTTCCCAGGGACAGGAAGGGACTGAAGCTTTCTTT
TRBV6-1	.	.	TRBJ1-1	CASSLFNTEAFF	TGTGCCAGCAGCCTGTTCAACACTGAAGCTTTCTTT
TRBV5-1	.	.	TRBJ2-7	CASSFRVNSYEQYF	TGCGCCAGCAGCTTTAGGGTTAATTCTTACGAGCAGTACTTC
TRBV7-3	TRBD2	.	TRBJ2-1	CASSLSGSTYNEQFF	TGTGCCAGCAGCTTAAGCGGGAGTACCTACAATGAGCAGTTCTTC
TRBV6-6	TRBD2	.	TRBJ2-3	CASSVGTSADTQYF	TGTGCCAGCAGTGTGGGGACTAGCGCGGATACGCAGTATTTT
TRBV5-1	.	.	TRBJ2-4	CASSLSSGNIQYF	TGCGCCAGCAGCTTGAGTTCTGGGAACATTCAGTACTTC
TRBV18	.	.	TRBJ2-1	CASSNQNPEGNEQFF	TGTGCCAGCTCAAACCAGAACCCGGAGGGGAATGAGCAGTTCTTC
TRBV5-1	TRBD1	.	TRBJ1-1	CASSVQGLSTEAFF	TGCGCCAGCAGCGTACAGGGGTTGAGCACTGAAGCTTTCTTT
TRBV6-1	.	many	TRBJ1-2	CASSESSVGFSYGYTF	TGTGCCAGCAGTGAATCGTCCGTGGGATTCTCCTATGGCTACACCTTC
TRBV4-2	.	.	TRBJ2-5	CASSQGPQGEVETQYF	TGTGCCAGCAGCCAAGGGCCCCAAGGGGAAGTAGAGACCCAGTACTTC
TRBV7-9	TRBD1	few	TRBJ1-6	CASSSRTGGTSSPLHF	TGTGCCAGCAGCTCCAGGACAGGGGGAACGAGTTCACCCCTCCACTTT
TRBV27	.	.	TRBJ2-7	CASSLLSGHYYEQYF	TGTGCCAGCAGTCTCCTCTCGGGACATTACTACGAGCAGTACTTC
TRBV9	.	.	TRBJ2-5	CASSVAGETQYF	TGTGCCAGCAGCGTAGCGGGGGAGACCCAGTACTTC
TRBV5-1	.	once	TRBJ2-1	CASSLVSNNEQFF	TGCGCCAGCAGCTTGGTGTCCAACAATGAGCAGTTCTTC
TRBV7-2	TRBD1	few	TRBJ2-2	CASSPRQGTGELFF	TGTGCCAGCAGCCCACGACAGGGCACCGGGGAGCTGTTTTTT
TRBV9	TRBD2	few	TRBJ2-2	CASSFLAGANTGELFF	TGTGCCAGCAGCTTCTTAGCGGGCGCGAACACCGGGGAGCTGTTTTTT
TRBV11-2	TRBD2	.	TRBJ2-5	CASSLAPTSGRTRIETQYF	TGTGCCAGCAGCTTAGCCCCCACTAGCGGGAGGACCCGGATCGAGACCCAGTACTTC
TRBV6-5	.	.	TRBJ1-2	CASTFKLGRGYTF	TGTGCCAGCACCTTCAAATTGGGCCGTGGCTACACCTTC
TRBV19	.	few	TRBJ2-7	CASSRFSGSYEQYF	TGTGCCAGTAGCAGATTTAGCGGCTCCTACGAGCAGTACTTC
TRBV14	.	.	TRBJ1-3	CASSLPGAGNTIYF	TGTGCCAGCAGCCTACCAGGGGCTGGAAACACCATATATTTT
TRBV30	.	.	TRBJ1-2	CAWSPTRGGYTF	TGTGCCTGGAGTCCAACCAGGGGTGGCTACACCTTC